The next 28 T cell receptor beta chains were all read from a single sample in a study of early T cells in non-severe SARS-CoV-2 infection. TCRdb passed the 5' RACE reads through MiXCR, listing each CDR3 protein once. The sample contains 55,000 to 65,000 distinct CDR3 sequences, approximately 16% of which appear only once. Specimen: whole blood, collected at baseline. The receptors stem from an adult who was a healthcare worker with PCR-confirmed SARS-CoV-2 infection or an uninfected control (not recorded which).

Here the CDR3 reads CASSPGDSYNEQFF. CDR3 sequence (DNA): TGTGCCAGCAGCCCAGGGGATTCCTACAATGAGCAGTTCTTC. The rearrangement joins TRBV11-3 to TRBJ2-1; weak D call: TRBD1 (6 bases). This CDR3 has 14 amino acids. Germline-derived CDR1 and CDR2 are SGHNT and YENEEA. V lost 5 bases and J lost 1, with 9 bases in between.

This clonotype was seen a handful of times. This CDR3 reads CASSAPGERSSYEQYF. The CDR3 DNA reads as TGTGCCAGCAGCGCCCCTGGGGAAAGGAGCTCCTACGAGCAGTACTTC. The V gene is TRBV28, the J gene TRBJ2-7, with D hard to call. The CDR3 is made up of 16 amino acids. Deletions cut 6 bases from V and 0 bases from J, with 18 bases between. The germline V gene encodes CDR1 MDHEN and CDR2 SYDVKM.

The chain recombines TRBV29-1 with TRBJ2-7; 7 nucleotides agree with TRBD1. This CDR3 has 12 residues. With 7 bases clipped from V and 3 bases from J, the junction kept 6 bases outside the gene matches. From germline, CDR1 is SQVTM and CDR2 ANQGSEA. The CDR3 loop reads CSGMGQNYEQYF. In DNA, the CDR3 is TGCAGCGGGATGGGACAGAACTACGAGCAGTACTTC.

V is TRBV28 and J is TRBJ2-3, with unresolved D. CDR3 size: 13 residues. The V gene lost 2 bases and the J gene lost 5 bases, with 8 bases spanning the gap. The germline V gene has CDR1 MDHEN and CDR2 SYDVKM. The CDR3 protein is CASSLDLIDTQYF. CDR3 nucleotide sequence: TGTGCCAGCAGTTTAGACCTGATAGATACGCAGTATTTT. Using reference TRBV28 and TRBJ2-3 for the parts outside the CDR3, the full variable domain is DVKVTQSSRYLVKRTGEKVFLECVQDMDHENMFWYRQDPGLGLRLIYFSYDVKMKEKGDIPEGYSVSREKKERFSLILESASTNQTSMYLCASSLDLIDTQYFGPGTRLTVL.

The rearrangement links TRBV11-1 to TRBJ2-7, with no clear D. V dropped 3 bases and J dropped 5 bases, with 14 bases sitting between them. The CDR3 is made up of 14 amino acids. Germline lookup yields CDR1 SGHAT and CDR2 FQDESV (reference sequence). CDR3 region: CASSFLGKANEQYF. DNA of the CDR3: TGTGCCAGCAGCTTTCTTGGGAAAGCAAACGAGCAGTACTTC. The complete variable domain, with remaining parts taken from reference TRBV11-1 and TRBJ2-7, reads EAEVAQSPRYKITEKSQAVAFWCDPISGHATLYWYRQILGQGPELLVQFQDESVVDDSQLPKDRFSAERLKGVDSTLKIQPAELGDSAMYLCASSFLGKANEQYFGPGTRLTVT.

This clonotype was detected ten times or more. V and J are TRBV19 and TRBJ2-1; D is unclear. The V and J ends lost 1 base and 8 bases respectively, with 6 bases between them. In germline, CDR1 is LNHDA, CDR2 SQIVND (reference sequence). The CDR3 runs 12 residues. In nucleotides, the CDR3 is TGTGCCAGTAGTATAGGTGCCCATGAGCAGTTCTTC. It yields the protein CASSIGAHEQFF.

This clonotype was seen a handful of times. The V gene is TRBV5-1, the J gene TRBJ2-1; 12 positions match TRBD1. Germline V gene lookup returns CDR1 SGHRS and CDR2 YFSETQ. The CDR3 runs 16 residues. The V segment lost 4 bases and the J segment 7 bases; nucleotides outside the gene matches: 9. The CDR3: CASSPGGQGAGNEQFF. CDR3 DNA sequence: TGCGCCAGCAGCCCAGGGGGACAGGGGGCAGGTAATGAGCAGTTCTTC.

This clonotype was counted once. The chain employs TRBV29-1 and TRBJ2-1, with D possibly called TRBD1 or TRBD2 (5 bases each). Trimming shortened V by 6 bases and J by 9 bases, and 9 bases separated the two germline ends. CDR1 and CDR2 from the germline V gene are SQVTM and ANQGSEA. The CDR3 has 10 amino acids. The CDR3 coding sequence is TGCAGCGTACAGGAGGTTGAGCAGTTCTTC. This encodes CSVQEVEQFF.

The chain combines TRBV7-8 with TRBJ2-2, with D unclear. Germline CDR1 is SGHVS and CDR2 is FQNEAQ. This CDR3 has 14 residues. Trimming removed 5 bases from V and 7 bases from J, with 14 bases in between. This CDR3 is CASSPHRMGGELFF. The CDR3 coding sequence is TGTGCCAGCAGCCCTCATCGAATGGGCGGGGAGCTGTTTTTT.

This rearrangement joins TRBV7-9 to TRBJ1-2; unclear D gene. The germline V gene has CDR1 SEHNR and CDR2 FQNEAQ (reference sequence). With 3 bases removed from V and 4 bases from J, the gap between germline ends came to 12 bases. The CDR3 has 14 amino acids. The CDR3 DNA sequence: TGTGCCAGCAGCTTCTCCGGGCGGCTCTATGGCTACACCTTC. Translating gives CASSFSGRLYGYTF.

In this sample, this clonotype turned up a few times. The CDR3 region has the DNA TGTGCCAGCCTGATGGGGCGGACCTCAACCTACGAGCAGTACTTC. Protein product: CASLMGRTSTYEQYF. The rearrangement links TRBV6-1 to TRBJ2-7; possibly TRBD1 for D (5 bases). Trimming shortened V by 8 bases and J by 2 bases, and 19 bases separated the two germline ends. The CDR3 totals 15 residues. Germline CDR1 is MNHNS and CDR2 is SASEGT.

This chain joins TRBV5-1 and TRBJ2-7; tentative D call: TRBD2 (6 bases). Looked up from germline, CDR1 is SGHRS and CDR2 is YFSETQ. The CDR3 runs 13 residues. Trimming shortened V by 7 bases and J by 3 bases, and 14 bases separated the two germline ends. CDR3 sequence reads: CASQRGSGYEQYF. CDR3 DNA sequence: TGCGCCAGCCAACGGGGTAGCGGCTACGAGCAGTACTTC.

V is TRBV18 and J is TRBJ2-3, with a tentative D call TRBD1 (5 bases). The V end was cut by 2 bases, the J end by 6 bases, with 12 bases between. CDR1 is KGHSH and CDR2 is LQKENI in the germline V gene. The CDR3 contains 14 residues. The CDR3 loop is CASSPNQGMDTQYF. CDR3 DNA: TGTGCCAGCTCACCAAATCAGGGTATGGATACGCAGTATTTT.

This clonotype was observed a few times. The V call is TRBV11-2, the J call TRBJ2-3; D not resolved. Trimming took 3 bases from V and 3 from J, leaving 7 bases between them. The germline V gene encodes CDR1 SGHAT and CDR2 FQNNGV. This CDR3 has 13 amino acids. In DNA form, the CDR3 reads TGTGCCAGCAGCTTTCGAGCGACAGATACGCAGTATTTT. Amino acid sequence: CASSFRATDTQYF.

The chain employs TRBV6-2 or TRBV6-3 and TRBJ2-3; 7 nucleotides match TRBD2. The CDR3 sequence is 14 residues long. The germline gives CDR1 MNHEY, CDR2 SVGEGT. Trimming at V came to 2 bases and at J to 6 bases, leaving 5 bases not matched to a gene. CDR3 region: CASSYRRERDTQYF. The CDR3 coding sequence is TGTGCCAGCAGTTACCGGCGGGAGCGGGATACGCAGTATTTT.

The chain employs TRBV4-1 and TRBJ2-1, with 12 positions matching TRBD2. The CDR3 has 18 amino acids. CDR1 is MGHRA, CDR2 YSYEKL, per germline. V was clipped by 0 bases and J by 4 bases; unmatched bases: 7. CDR3 in amino acids: CASSQETSGSSGYNEQFF. Here the CDR3 DNA reads TGCGCCAGCAGCCAAGAGACTAGCGGGAGTTCAGGGTACAATGAGCAGTTCTTC.

This chain links TRBV9 with TRBJ2-3; 9 bases map to TRBD2. This CDR3 comprises 15 residues. V gave up 0 bases and J gave up 3 bases; unmatched junction bases: 2. Looked up from germline, CDR1 is SGDLS and CDR2 is YYNGEE. The CDR3: CASSVDSGRTDTQYF. In DNA form, the CDR3 reads TGTGCCAGCAGCGTAGATAGCGGGAGAACAGATACGCAGTATTTT.

This clonotype was observed a handful of times. The rearrangement links TRBV12-5 to TRBJ2-3, with TRBD2 matching over 8 bases. V dropped 7 bases and J dropped 3; count of bases not matched to a gene: 6. This CDR3 is 14 amino acids long. Looked up from germline, CDR1 is LGHNT and CDR2 is FRNRAP. The CDR3 DNA reads as TGTGCTAGTGCTTTAGCGGGGAAGACAGATACGCAGTATTTT. This translates into CASALAGKTDTQYF.

CDR3 sequence reads: CGYRGGAHEQFF. The CDR3 DNA follows: TGCGGATACAGGGGTGGGGCACATGAGCAGTTCTTC. The chain has TRBV20-1 and TRBJ2-1, with 7 bases that match TRBD1. This CDR3 spans 12 amino acids. The germline V gene has CDR1 DFQATT and CDR2 SNEGSKA (reference sequence).

Sample share makes this clonotype medium-sized (0.01 to 0.1%). V is TRBV6-6 and J is TRBJ1-6; D gene ambiguous. The germline V gene encodes CDR1 MNHNY and CDR2 SVGAGI (reference sequence). The CDR3 covers 15 residues. Deletions cut 5 bases from V and 10 bases from J, with 18 bases between. The CDR3, as DNA: TGTGCCAGCAGTCTTACCTCGCTCGACGGGTCACCCCTCCACTTT. The encoded protein is CASSLTSLDGSPLHF.

This clonotype was seen a handful of times. Germline is not matched at one junction end, which may reflect a read error. The V call is TRBV28, the J call TRBJ1-2; no firm D call. Germline V gene data show CDR1 as MDHEN and CDR2 as SYDVKM. The CDR3 has 11 amino acids. This CDR3 is CASGLWRGYTF. Written as DNA, the CDR3 is TGTGCCAGCGGTTTGTGGCGGGGCTACACCTTC.

V and J are TRBV7-7 and TRBJ2-5; D possibly corresponds to TRBD1 (5 bases). From germline, CDR1 is SSHAT and CDR2 FNYEAQ (reference sequence). The CDR3 length is 16 residues. The V gene lost 5 bases and the J gene lost 3 bases, with 19 bases spanning the gap. The CDR3: CASSQYPNRGEETQYF. The CDR3 nucleotides read TGTGCCAGCAGCCAGTATCCGAATAGGGGCGAAGAGACCCAGTACTTC. The full variable domain, rest sourced from reference TRBV7-7 and TRBJ2-5, is GAGVSQSPRYKVTKRGQDVTLRCDPISSHATLYWYQQALGQGPEFLTYFNYEAQPDKSGLPSDRFSAERPEGSISTLTIQRTEQRDSAMYRCASSQYPNRGEETQYFGPGTRLLVL.

The V and J genes are TRBV20-1 and TRBJ2-5; TRBD1 aligns across 8 bases. CDR1 and CDR2 (germline): DFQATT, SNEGSKA (reference sequence). The CDR3 runs 15 residues. V shed 0 bases, J shed 4 bases, and the junction held 7 bases outside the gene matches. The CDR3 protein is CSARDYSRGRETQYF. CDR3 sequence (DNA): TGCAGTGCTAGAGATTATAGCAGGGGGCGAGAGACCCAGTACTTC.

This clonotype was detected only a few times. The J gene is TRBJ2-1, the V gene TRBV13; TRBD2 aligns across 12 bases. With V trimmed by 3 bases and J by 4 bases, 4 bases remained unmatched. The CDR3 has 16 residues. CDR1 is PRHDT, CDR2 FYEKMQ, per germline (reference sequence). CDR3 in DNA: TGTGCCAGCAGCTTGGGACTAGCGGGCGGTTACAATGAGCAGTTCTTC. Protein: CASSLGLAGGYNEQFF.

Many counts were recorded for this clonotype. The rearrangement links TRBV7-2 to TRBJ2-3, with D uncertain. The ends were cut back, 6 bases at V and 5 bases at J, with 12 bases in the middle. From germline, CDR1 is SGHTA and CDR2 FQGNSA. The CDR3 contains 13 residues. The CDR3 nucleotides are TGTGCCAGCAGTCGACTGATAGGAGATACGCAGTATTTT. It encodes CASSRLIGDTQYF.

The V and J genes are TRBV5-1 and TRBJ2-3, with 9 bases that match TRBD1. V dropped 0 bases and J dropped 1; count of bases not matched to a gene: 6. The CDR3 is 17 amino acids. Germline V gene lookup returns CDR1 SGHRS and CDR2 YFSETQ. In nucleotides, the CDR3 is TGCGCCAGCAGCTTGGGGACAGGGGCTGTGGGCACAGATACGCAGTATTTT. Protein product: CASSLGTGAVGTDTQYF.

The J gene is TRBJ1-5, the V gene TRBV28; D is unresolved. The CDR3 extends over 14 amino acids. V lost 9 bases to trimming and J lost 3 bases, with 15 bases between them. The V gene's germline CDR1 is MDHEN and CDR2 SYDVKM. The CDR3 loop reads CASDTDRNNQPQHF. CDR3 DNA sequence: TGTGCCAGTGACACGGACCGAAACAATCAGCCCCAGCATTTT. Together with reference TRBV28 and TRBJ1-5, the CDR3 gives the full variable domain: DVKVTQSSRYLVKRTGEKVFLECVQDMDHENMFWYRQDPGLGLRLIYFSYDVKMKEKGDIPEGYSVSREKKERFSLILESASTNQTSMYLCASDTDRNNQPQHFGDGTRLSIL.

The V and J genes are TRBV3-1 and TRBJ2-6, with TRBD2 matching over 11 bases. V shed 3 bases and J 0 bases; nucleotides not matched to a gene: 10. The germline gives CDR1 LGHDT, CDR2 YNNKEL (reference sequence). This CDR3 has 20 amino acids. The CDR3: CASSHLIPSGGSSGANVLTF. The CDR3 DNA reads TGTGCCAGCAGCCACCTAATCCCTAGCGGGGGGAGCTCTGGGGCCAACGTCCTGACTTTC.